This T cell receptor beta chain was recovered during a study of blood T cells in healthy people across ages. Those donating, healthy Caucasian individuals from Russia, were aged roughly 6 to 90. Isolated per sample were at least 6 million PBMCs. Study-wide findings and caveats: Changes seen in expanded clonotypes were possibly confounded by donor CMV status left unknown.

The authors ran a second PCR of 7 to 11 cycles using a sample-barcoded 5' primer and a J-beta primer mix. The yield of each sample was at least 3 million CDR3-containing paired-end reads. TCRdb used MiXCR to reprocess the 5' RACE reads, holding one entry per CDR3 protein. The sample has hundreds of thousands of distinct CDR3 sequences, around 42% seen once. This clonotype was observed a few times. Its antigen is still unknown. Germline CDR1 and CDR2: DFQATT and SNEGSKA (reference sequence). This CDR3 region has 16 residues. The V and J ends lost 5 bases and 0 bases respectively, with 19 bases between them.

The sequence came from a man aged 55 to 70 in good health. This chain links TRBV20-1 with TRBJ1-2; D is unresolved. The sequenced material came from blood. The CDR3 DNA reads TGCAGTGCTCCAACTGACGGCGGCTTGGCTAACTATGGCTACACCTTC. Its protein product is CSAPTDGGLANYGYTF.